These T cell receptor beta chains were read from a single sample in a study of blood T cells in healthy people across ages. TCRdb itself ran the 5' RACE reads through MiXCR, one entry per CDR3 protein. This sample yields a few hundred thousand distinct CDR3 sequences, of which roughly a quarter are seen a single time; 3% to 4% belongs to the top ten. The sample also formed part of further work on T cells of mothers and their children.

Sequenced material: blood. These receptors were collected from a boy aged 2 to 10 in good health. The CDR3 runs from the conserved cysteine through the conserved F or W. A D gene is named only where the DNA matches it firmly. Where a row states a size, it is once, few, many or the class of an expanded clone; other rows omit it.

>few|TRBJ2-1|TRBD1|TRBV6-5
TGTGCCAGCAGTCGGGGACAGGGCCGAATTTACAATGAGCAGTTCTTC
CASSRGQGRIYNEQFF
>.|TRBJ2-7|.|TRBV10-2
TGCGCCAGCAGGGGTACTTTTCAGCAGTACTTC
CASRGTFQQYF
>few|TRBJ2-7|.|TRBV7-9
TGTGCCAGCATCCCGGTAGAGAGGAGCTCCTACGAGCAGTACTTC
CASIPVERSSYEQYF
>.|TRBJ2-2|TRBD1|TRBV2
TGTGCCAGCCTCGGGACAGTGACGAACACCGGGGAGCTGTTTTTT
CASLGTVTNTGELFF
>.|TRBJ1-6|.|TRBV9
TGTGCCAGCAGCGTGAGCGACTCCTATAATTCACCCCTCCACTTT
CASSVSDSYNSPLHF
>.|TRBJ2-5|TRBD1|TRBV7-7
TGTGCTAGCAGCTCGGACAGGTTAGGGGAGACCCAGTACTTC
CASSSDRLGETQYF
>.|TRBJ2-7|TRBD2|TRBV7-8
TGTGCCAGCAGCCTCGGGAGCGGGAGCCGATACGAGCAGTACTTC
CASSLGSGSRYEQYF
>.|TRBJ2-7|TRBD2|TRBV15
TGTGCCACCAGTGGGGGACTAGCGGGAAACTACGAGCAGTACTTC
CATSGGLAGNYEQYF
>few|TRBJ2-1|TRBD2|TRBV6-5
TGTGCCAGCCGAGGGATAGCGGGGGGGTACAATGAGCAGTTCTTC
CASRGIAGGYNEQFF
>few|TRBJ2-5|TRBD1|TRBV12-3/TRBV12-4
TGTGCCAGCAGTCCGCGGACAGGGGGTACAGAGACCCAGTACTTC
CASSPRTGGTETQYF
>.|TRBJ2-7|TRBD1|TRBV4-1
TGCGCCAGCAGCCGTCGACAGGGTGGGGCCTACGAGCAGTACTTC
CASSRRQGGAYEQYF
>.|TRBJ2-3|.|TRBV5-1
TGCGCCAGCAGCTTATCCAGGCAGGGCTCTGGTGCAGATACGCAGTATTTT
CASSLSRQGSGADTQYF
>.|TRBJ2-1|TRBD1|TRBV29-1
TGCAGCGTAGCTACAGGGGATGAGCAGTTCTTC
CSVATGDEQFF
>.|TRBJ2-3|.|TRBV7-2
TGTGCCAGCAGCTTAGGGCCCCAGCCAAGCACAGATACGCAGTATTTT
CASSLGPQPSTDTQYF
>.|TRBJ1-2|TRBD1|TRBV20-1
TGCAGTGCTAGCGACAGGGGGCAAGGAGATGGCTACACCTTC
CSASDRGQGDGYTF
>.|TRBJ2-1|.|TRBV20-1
TGCAGTGCCCATTCTGGGCCCGGAGTTAATGAGCAGTTCTTC
CSAHSGPGVNEQFF
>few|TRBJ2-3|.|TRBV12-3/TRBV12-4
TGTGCCAGCAGTTTAGTCCCTGGGCCCGGGCGCACAGATACGCAGTATTTT
CASSLVPGPGRTDTQYF
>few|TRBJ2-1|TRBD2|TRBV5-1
TGCGCCAGCAGCCAAGGGACTAGCGGGGGGGCCTGGTACAATGAGCAGTTCTTC
CASSQGTSGGAWYNEQFF
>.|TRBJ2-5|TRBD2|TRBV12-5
TGTGCTAGTGCCGTGGGACTAGCGGACGGAGAGACCCAGTACTTC
CASAVGLADGETQYF
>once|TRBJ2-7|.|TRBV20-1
TGCAGTCCCCACATCACAGGTTCCTACGAGCAGCACTTC
CSPHITGSYEQHF
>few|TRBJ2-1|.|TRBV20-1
TGCAGTGCTCGCAGTGGGCTAGCCCTGCCCTACAATGAGCAGTTCTTC
CSARSGLALPYNEQFF
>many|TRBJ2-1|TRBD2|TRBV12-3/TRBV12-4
TGTGCCAGCAGTAGCGGGGGGAAGAATGAGCAGTTCTTC
CASSSGGKNEQFF
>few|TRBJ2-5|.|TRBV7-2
TGTGCCAGCAGCTTAGGGGGGATTTCCAACCAGGAGACCCAGTACTTC
CASSLGGISNQETQYF
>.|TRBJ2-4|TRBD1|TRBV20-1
TGCAGTGCAGACAGGGTATATGGGAACATTCAGTACTTC
CSADRVYGNIQYF
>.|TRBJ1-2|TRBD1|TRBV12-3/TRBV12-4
TGTGCCAGCAGTTCCCCAGGACAGGGCAGCTATGGCTACACCTTC
CASSSPGQGSYGYTF
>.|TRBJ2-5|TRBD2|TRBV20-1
TGCAGTGCTAGACCCCCACTAGCGGTGGGGGGGATAGAGACCCAGTACTTC
CSARPPLAVGGIETQYF
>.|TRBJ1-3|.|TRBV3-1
TGTGCCAGCAGCCGCAGGGGTGAGGGAAACACCATATATTTT
CASSRRGEGNTIYF
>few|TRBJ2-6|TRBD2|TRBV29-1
TGCAGCGCCAGGGGTAGCGGGGAAGTTGGGGCCAACGTCCAGACTTTC
CSARGSGEVGANVQTF
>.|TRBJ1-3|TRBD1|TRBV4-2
TGTGCCAGCAGCCAAGATGGGGGACAGTGGGGTTACTCTGGAAACACCATATATTTT
CASSQDGGQWGYSGNTIYF